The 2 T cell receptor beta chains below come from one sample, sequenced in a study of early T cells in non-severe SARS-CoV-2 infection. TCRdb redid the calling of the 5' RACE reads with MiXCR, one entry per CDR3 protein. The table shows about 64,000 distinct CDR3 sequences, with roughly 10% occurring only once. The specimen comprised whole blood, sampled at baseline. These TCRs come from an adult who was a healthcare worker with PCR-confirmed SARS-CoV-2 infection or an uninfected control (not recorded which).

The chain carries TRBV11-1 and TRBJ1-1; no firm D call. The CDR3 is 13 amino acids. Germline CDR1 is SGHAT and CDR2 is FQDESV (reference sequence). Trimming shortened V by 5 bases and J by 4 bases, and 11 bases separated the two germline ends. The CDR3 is CASSEQRITEAFF. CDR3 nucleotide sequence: TGTGCCAGCAGCGAGCAAAGGATCACTGAAGCTTTCTTT. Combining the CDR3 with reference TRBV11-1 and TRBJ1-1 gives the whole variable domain EAEVAQSPRYKITEKSQAVAFWCDPISGHATLYWYRQILGQGPELLVQFQDESVVDDSQLPKDRFSAERLKGVDSTLKIQPAELGDSAMYLCASSEQRITEAFFGQGTRLTVV.

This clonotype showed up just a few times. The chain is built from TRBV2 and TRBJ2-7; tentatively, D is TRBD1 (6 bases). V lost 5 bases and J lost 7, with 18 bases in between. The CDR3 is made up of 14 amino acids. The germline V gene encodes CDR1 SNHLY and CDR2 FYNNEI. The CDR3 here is CASSSSGQLREQYF. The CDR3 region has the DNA TGTGCCAGCAGTTCCTCTGGACAGCTACGGGAGCAGTACTTC. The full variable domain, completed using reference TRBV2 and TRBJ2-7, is EPEVTQTPSHQVTQMGQEVILRCVPISNHLYFYWYRQILGQKVEFLVSFYNNEISEKSEIFDDQFSVERPDGSNFTLKIRSTKLEDSAMYFCASSSSGQLREQYFGPGTRLTVT.